This T cell receptor (beta chain) was recorded in a study of cytomegalovirus exposure and HLA in healthy donors. This CDR3 has 15 residues. Germline V gene sequence: CDR1 LNHNV, CDR2 YYDKDF (reference sequence). Trimming took 4 bases from V and 10 from J, leaving 17 bases between them. PCR was performed using 60 Vbeta and 13 Jbeta primers. This table comes from immunoSEQ multiplex PCR, and its TCRdb copy is limited to in-frame clones, with some not included. The sample contains approximately 150,000 clones, 61% of which appear only once. Turning to this clone: As yet, its antigen is unknown.

Findings of the study overall: The study flagged approximately 180 TCR beta chains as cytomegalovirus-associated. TCR beta sequences reportedly predicted most subjects' HLA-A and HLA-B alleles accurately.

The sample consisted of PBMCs. The origin of this receptor is a male donor in good health and CMV-seronegative. V usage is TRBV15 and J usage is TRBJ1-6; D is unclear. This CDR3 is CATSTTSIQESPLHF. The CDR3 DNA reads as TGTGCCACCAGCACTACCTCTATCCAGGAATCACCCCTCCACTTT.